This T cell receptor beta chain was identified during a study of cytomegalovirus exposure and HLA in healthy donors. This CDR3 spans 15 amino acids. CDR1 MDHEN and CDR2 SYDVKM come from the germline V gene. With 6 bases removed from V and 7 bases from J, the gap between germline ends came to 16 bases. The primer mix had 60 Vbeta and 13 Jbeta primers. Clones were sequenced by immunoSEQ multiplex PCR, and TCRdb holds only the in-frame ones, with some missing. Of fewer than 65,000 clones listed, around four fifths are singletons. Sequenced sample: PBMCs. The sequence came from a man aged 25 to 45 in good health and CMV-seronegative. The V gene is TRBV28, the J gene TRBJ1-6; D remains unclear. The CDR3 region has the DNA TGTGCCAGCAGATACTCCCGGGGTAAGAATTCACCCCTCCACTTT. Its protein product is CASRYSRGKNSPLHF.